What follows are 28 T cell receptor beta chains derived from one specimen sequenced in a study of blood T cell repertoires in COVID-19. The assay was immunoSEQ multiplex PCR, and TCRdb's table has in-frame clones only and misses some. This table has under 300,000 clones, around 80% appearing once. The sample comprised peripheral blood. Receptors were obtained from a woman between 18 and 29 years old with acute or convalescent COVID-19.

This clone has just a few counts. The rearrangement links TRBV11-2 to TRBJ1-5; 9 bases line up with TRBD1. Losses at the gene ends were 2 bases for V and 5 bases for J; bases not matched to a gene: 4. The germline V gene encodes CDR1 SGHAT and CDR2 FQNNGV. There are 15 residues in the CDR3. The CDR3: CASSLTGQGYQPQHF. The DNA for the CDR3 is TGTGCCAGCAGCTTAACTGGACAGGGGTATCAGCCCCAGCATTTT.

V usage is TRBV7-2 and J usage is TRBJ1-6; D perhaps matches TRBD1 (6 bases). V lost 0 bases and J 4 bases, leaving 10 bases between the germline ends. Germline V lookup: CDR1 SGHTA, CDR2 FQGNSA. The CDR3 runs to 16 residues. The chain's CDR3 is CASSLAPGAYNSPLHF. In DNA form, the CDR3 reads TGTGCCAGCAGCTTAGCCCCAGGGGCGTATAATTCACCCCTCCACTTT.

The CDR3 protein is CATAARATYEQYF. In nucleotides, the CDR3 is TGTGCCACCGCCGCGCGGGCCACCTACGAGCAGTACTTC. This chain uses TRBV24-1 with TRBJ2-7; D is perhaps TRBD2 (5 bases). Germline V gene lookup returns CDR1 KGHDR and CDR2 SFDVKD. CDR3 length equals 13 residues. The ends were cut back, 9 bases at V and 2 bases at J, with 13 bases in the middle.

The V and J genes are TRBV19 and TRBJ2-1; 9 bases are a match to TRBD2. Per germline, CDR1 LNHDA and CDR2 SQIVND (reference sequence). CDR3 size: 15 residues. Trimming cost V 2 bases and J 3 bases; bases outside gene matches: 2. CDR3 residues: CASSITSGHYNEQFF. DNA of the CDR3: TGTGCCAGTAGTATAACTAGCGGGCACTACAATGAGCAGTTCTTC.

J is TRBJ2-1 and V is TRBV27; 9 nucleotides agree with TRBD1. The CDR3 is made up of 12 amino acids. Germline lookup yields CDR1 MNHEY and CDR2 SMNVEV (reference sequence). V shed 5 bases, J shed 12 bases, and the junction held 5 bases outside the gene matches. The DNA for the CDR3 is TGTGCCAGCAGTCCGGGACAGGGTGGGCAGTTCTTC. Encoded protein: CASSPGQGGQFF.

This clone showed up just a few times. V usage is TRBV15 and J usage is TRBJ1-2; D is undetermined. Trimming pared 0 bases from V and 7 bases from J, leaving 9 bases between. Per the germline V gene, CDR1 is LNHNV and CDR2 is YYDKDF (reference sequence). The CDR3 sequence is 13 residues long. CDR3 residues: CATSRENSGGYTF. The DNA for the CDR3 is TGTGCCACCAGCAGAGAAAATTCCGGTGGCTACACCTTC.

This clone has only a few counts. V usage is TRBV29-1 and J usage is TRBJ1-4, with a weak D call TRBD1 (6 bases). Trimming pared 4 bases from V and 8 bases from J, leaving 14 bases between. CDR3 length: 13 residues. Per the germline V gene, CDR1 is SQVTM and CDR2 is ANQGSEA. CDR3 residues: CSVGGGAGEKLFF. In DNA form, the CDR3 reads TGCAGCGTTGGTGGGGGCGCCGGGGAAAAACTGTTTTTT. Supplemented by reference TRBV29-1 and TRBJ1-4, the full variable domain reads SAVISQKPSRDICQRGTSLTIQCQVDSQVTMMFWYRQQPGQSLTLIATANQGSEATYESGFVIDKFPISRPNLTFSTLTVSNMSPEDSSIYLCSVGGGAGEKLFFGSGTQLSVL.

This chain's CDR3 is CASRGSGIYEQYF. CDR3 sequence (DNA): TGTGCCAGCAGGGGGTCGGGGATCTACGAGCAGTACTTC. The rearrangement links TRBV25-1 to TRBJ2-7; maybe TRBD2 (5 bases). Trimming cost V 6 bases and J 3 bases, with 12 bases left between them. Germline lookup yields CDR1 MGHDK and CDR2 SYGVNS. This CDR3 region has 13 residues.

V and J are TRBV30 and TRBJ1-1; no clear D. V lost 0 bases and J 1 base, leaving 18 bases between the germline ends. Germline assignment: CDR1 GTSNPN and CDR2 SVGIG (reference sequence). The CDR3 extends over 17 amino acids. The chain's CDR3 is CAWSVRGWIGQNTEAFF. For the CDR3, the DNA is TGTGCCTGGAGTGTACGGGGTTGGATAGGGCAGAACACTGAAGCTTTCTTT.

This chain connects TRBV19 to TRBJ1-6; TRBD1 might be the D (5 bases). Trimming took off 2 bases at V and 10 bases at J, with 6 bases between the two ends. CDR3 length: 12 amino acids. The germline V gene has CDR1 LNHDA and CDR2 SQIVND (reference sequence). The CDR3 nucleotides are TGTGCCAGTAGTATAAGGGGCTCACCCCTCCACTTT. This translates into CASSIRGSPLHF.

The rearrangement joins TRBV6-6 to TRBJ2-1; D perhaps matches TRBD1 (5 bases). The germline V and J ends were trimmed by 5 bases and 8 bases, with 10 bases remaining between them. The germline CDR1 and CDR2 sequences are MNHNY and SVGAGI (reference sequence). The CDR3 runs to 12 residues. The CDR3 DNA reads TGTGCCAGCAGTCCTCAGGGTGATGAGCAGTTCTTC. Protein sequence: CASSPQGDEQFF.

This clone was seen repeatedly, ten times or more. This chain links TRBV15 with TRBJ1-1; 8 positions agree with TRBD1. The CDR3 contains 14 residues. Germline V gives CDR1 LNHNV, CDR2 YYDKDF (reference sequence). V trimming: 3 bases; J trimming: 3 bases; junction bases outside the gene matches: 3. CDR3 nucleotides: TGTGCCACCAGCAGGAAGACAGGGGACACTGAAGCTTTCTTT. It yields the protein CATSRKTGDTEAFF.

The chain employs TRBV15 and TRBJ2-1; D perhaps matches TRBD2 (6 bases). The V gene lost 0 bases and the J gene lost 8 bases, with 17 bases spanning the gap. The germline CDR1 and CDR2 sequences are LNHNV and YYDKDF (reference sequence). The CDR3 spans 16 residues. The CDR3 region has the DNA TGTGCCACCAGCAGAGATATGGCTAGCGCTTCGGATGAGCAGTTCTTC. Protein sequence: CATSRDMASASDEQFF.

V usage is TRBV15 and J usage is TRBJ2-7, with a weak D call TRBD2 (7 bases). This CDR3 is built from 17 residues. Trimming shortened V by 8 bases and J by 5 bases, and 28 bases separated the two germline ends. CDR1 and CDR2 from the germline V gene are LNHNV and YYDKDF (reference sequence). The CDR3 DNA reads TGTGCCACCGCAGGAACACCCGGCGGGGGCCTAATCGACGAGCAGTACTTC. Translated, it gives CATAGTPGGGLIDEQYF.

V is TRBV11-2 and J is TRBJ2-7; 11 bases align to TRBD1. With 5 bases clipped from V and 3 bases from J, the junction kept 9 bases outside the gene matches. Looked up from germline, CDR1 is SGHAT and CDR2 is FQNNGV. The CDR3 is 16 residues long. CDR3 in DNA: TGTGCCAGCAGCCTTGGGGTAGGGACAGGGGGCTACGAGCAGTACTTC. Translating it yields CASSLGVGTGGYEQYF.

The CDR3 DNA sequence: TGCGCCAGCAGCTTGGATAGCGGGGAAGAGACCCAGTACTTC. This gives the protein CASSLDSGEETQYF. The genes are TRBV5-1 and TRBJ2-5; 8 bases line up with TRBD2. J was trimmed by 3 bases and V by 0 bases; bases with no gene match: 1. The CDR3 sequence is 14 residues long. Germline V gives CDR1 SGHRS, CDR2 YFSETQ.

The chain has TRBV27 and TRBJ2-4, with D possibly matching TRBD2 (6 bases). The CDR3 has 17 residues. V gave up 7 bases and J gave up 1 base, with 20 bases separating them. Per germline, CDR1 MNHEY and CDR2 SMNVEV (reference sequence). For the CDR3, the DNA is TGTGCCAGCACTGGCGCTAGCGCGCAAGGGGCCAAAAACATTCAGTACTTC. Translated, it gives CASTGASAQGAKNIQYF.

V and J are TRBV7-3 and TRBJ1-6; 8 bases match TRBD1. Germline V gene sequence: CDR1 SGHTA, CDR2 FQGTGA. J gave up 6 bases and V 4 bases, and 2 bases lay outside the gene matches. The CDR3 has 14 residues. CDR3 protein: CASSWTGINSPLHF. Here the CDR3 DNA reads TGTGCCAGCAGCTGGACAGGGATTAATTCACCCCTCCACTTT.

The chain has TRBV18 and TRBJ2-2, with D uncertain. Germline values: CDR1 KGHSH, CDR2 LQKENI. The CDR3 spans 17 residues. Trimming removed 2 bases at V and 0 bases at J, with 13 bases between. CDR3 nucleotides: TGTGCCAGCTCACCAGTGGGCCCAGGCTCGAACACCGGGGAGCTGTTTTTT. Encoded protein: CASSPVGPGSNTGELFF.

The sample holds one count of this clone. V is TRBV2 and J is TRBJ1-4, with D hard to call. The CDR3 extends over 12 amino acids. Per germline, CDR1 SNHLY and CDR2 FYNNEI. V lost 7 bases to trimming and J lost 2 bases, with 5 bases between them. The CDR3 region has the DNA TGTGCCAGCACAGGTACTAATGAAAAACTGTTTTTT. Residues: CASTGTNEKLFF.

The chain combines TRBV5-1 with TRBJ1-5, with D possibly TRBD1 on 6 matching bases. Per germline, CDR1 SGHRS and CDR2 YFSETQ. The V and J ends lost 2 bases and 6 bases respectively, with 15 bases between them. The CDR3 spans 15 residues. As DNA, the CDR3 is TGCGCCAGCAGCTTCGAGGGGGAATTAGGTCAGCCCCAGCATTTT. The encoded protein is CASSFEGELGQPQHF.

Regarding this clone: Within the sample, other DNA sequences also encode this same CDR3. The chain joins TRBV6-5 to TRBJ2-7; 10 bases map to TRBD2. There are 15 residues in the CDR3. Germline CDR1 reads MNHEY; CDR2 reads SVGAGI. J gave up 1 base and V 2 bases, and 2 bases lay outside the gene matches. The chain's CDR3 is CASSYLAGVSYEQYF. The CDR3 bases are TGTGCCAGCAGTTACCTAGCGGGAGTGTCCTACGAGCAGTACTTC.

The chain combines TRBV7-9 with TRBJ2-5; the D gene is possibly TRBD1 (8 bases). CDR1 SEHNR and CDR2 FQNEAQ come from the germline V gene (reference sequence). Deletions cut 6 bases from V and 3 bases from J, with 17 bases between. The CDR3 contains 15 residues. The CDR3: CASSPGTGGEETQYF. DNA for the CDR3: TGTGCCAGCAGTCCCGGTACAGGGGGGGAAGAGACCCAGTACTTC.

The V and J genes are TRBV4-3 and TRBJ1-2; possible D gene TRBD1, 5 bases. V gave up 0 bases and J gave up 1 base, with 12 bases separating them. The CDR3 is 16 amino acids. CDR1 and CDR2 (germline): LGHNA, YSLEER. In DNA form, the CDR3 reads TGCGCCAGCAGCCAAGAAACGGGGGAGAGTAACTATGGCTACACCTTC. The encoded protein is CASSQETGESNYGYTF.

The J gene is TRBJ2-7, the V gene TRBV19; 12 bases align to TRBD1. The CDR3 has 14 residues. V was clipped by 10 bases and J by 5 bases; unmatched bases: 9. Germline values: CDR1 LNHDA, CDR2 SQIVND (reference sequence). CDR3 DNA sequence: TGTGCCACCGACGAGGGACAGGGGGCCGACGAGCAGTACTTC. Amino acids: CATDEGQGADEQYF.

The chain combines TRBV4-3 with TRBJ1-6; weak D call: TRBD1 (6 bases). V was shortened by 0 bases and J by 7 bases, with 13 bases between the two germline ends. The CDR3 totals 16 residues. Germline-derived CDR1 and CDR2 are LGHNA and YSLEER. The DNA for the CDR3 is TGCGCCAGCAGCCAAGATCCCCCAGGGGAAAATTCACCCCTCCACTTT. Its protein product is CASSQDPPGENSPLHF.

The chain is built from TRBV18 and TRBJ1-4; D perhaps matches TRBD1 (6 bases). The V gene's germline CDR1 is KGHSH and CDR2 LQKENI. V shed 5 bases and J shed 2 bases, with 15 bases lying between them. The CDR3 spans 16 residues. CDR3 residues: CASSKSGARTNEKLFF. The CDR3 DNA reads as TGTGCCAGCTCAAAATCAGGGGCCAGGACTAATGAAAAACTGTTTTTT.

The count of this clone is one. This chain joins TRBV13 and TRBJ1-1, with D uncertain. The CDR3 is 18 residues long. CDR1 and CDR2 (germline): PRHDT, FYEKMQ (reference sequence). The V end lost 0 bases, the J end lost 1 base, and 18 bases lay between the germline ends. Here the CDR3 reads CASSLGRGATIQNTEAFF. The CDR3 nucleotides read TGTGCCAGCAGCTTAGGCCGTGGAGCCACCATACAGAACACTGAAGCTTTCTTT.